These 18 T cell receptor beta chains were all obtained from the same sample, sequenced in a study of shared clonotypes between healthy human individuals. TCRdb's copy holds only in-frame clones and misses some; the assay was immunoSEQ multiplex PCR. The sample carries 450,000 to 500,000 clones, roughly 80% recorded once. The specimen sequenced was PBMCs. These receptors all stem from a woman aged 40-49 years in good health. Some clones in this sample may be carry-over from other donors' samples.

V and J are TRBV29-1 and TRBJ2-3; 8 bases align to TRBD1. The CDR3 is 16 amino acids. Germline V gene sequence: CDR1 SQVTM, CDR2 ANQGSEA. Trimming removed 4 bases from V and 2 bases from J; junction bases left unmatched: 11. The CDR3 loop reads CSVVDRGQAYTDTQYF. The CDR3 DNA sequence: TGCAGCGTTGTGGATAGGGGACAGGCCTACACAGATACGCAGTATTTT.

The CDR3 nucleotides read TGTGCCATCAGTGACTTAGGGGCTCCTGAAGCTTTCTTT. Amino acids: CAISDLGAPEAFF. This chain uses TRBV10-3 with TRBJ1-1; the D gene is possibly TRBD1 (5 bases). This CDR3 comprises 13 residues. V lost 3 bases and J lost 6, with 11 bases in between. From germline, CDR1 is ENHRY and CDR2 SYGVKD.

This clone has a handful of counts. V usage is TRBV6-5 and J usage is TRBJ2-3; D unclear. CDR1 is MNHEY and CDR2 is SVGAGI in the germline V gene. Trimming removed 5 bases at V and 6 bases at J, with 12 bases between. This CDR3 region has 13 residues. CDR3 region: CASSGSIGDTQYF. The CDR3 DNA reads as TGTGCCAGCAGTGGGTCGATAGGGGATACGCAGTATTTT.

The chain uses TRBV28 and TRBJ1-5; D is undetermined. V lost 2 bases to trimming and J lost 3 bases, with 8 bases between them. CDR3 length: 14 amino acids. Per germline, CDR1 MDHEN and CDR2 SYDVKM. The CDR3 spells CASSLIQTNQPQHF. The CDR3 coding sequence is TGTGCCAGCAGTTTAATACAGACCAATCAGCCCCAGCATTTT.

The rearrangement uses TRBV19 and TRBJ2-2, with a tentative D call TRBD2 (5 bases). The germline CDR1 and CDR2 sequences are LNHDA and SQIVND (reference sequence). V was shortened by 1 base and J by 5 bases, with 11 bases between the two germline ends. This CDR3 has 15 residues. The CDR3 region has the DNA TGTGCCAGTAGTATAGCGGAGGAAGTGACCGGGGAGCTGTTTTTT. Residues: CASSIAEEVTGELFF.

This clone was seen a few times. The identical CDR3 is also encoded by other nucleotide sequences in the sample. The rearrangement links TRBV20-1 to TRBJ1-2, with D uncertain. The germline V gene has CDR1 DFQATT and CDR2 SNEGSKA (reference sequence). The germline V and J ends were trimmed by 4 bases and 6 bases, with 9 bases remaining between them. CDR3 length equals 11 residues. CDR3 residues: CSATGPDGYTF. CDR3 DNA sequence: TGCAGTGCTACTGGACCCGATGGCTACACCTTC.

The rearrangement joins TRBV7-9 to TRBJ1-2; 7 nucleotides align to TRBD1. V was clipped by 5 bases and J by 5 bases; unmatched bases: 8. Germline values: CDR1 SEHNR, CDR2 FQNEAQ (reference sequence). The CDR3 runs to 14 residues. As DNA, the CDR3 is TGTGCCAGCAGCCAAGGGCACAGGGGATATGGCTACACCTTC. Its protein is CASSQGHRGYGYTF. The variable domain in full, with the rest retrieved from reference TRBV7-9 and TRBJ1-2, is DTGVSQNPRHKITKRGQNVTFRCDPISEHNRLYWYRQTLGQGPEFLTYFQNEAQLEKSRLLSDRFSAERPKGSFSTLEIQRTEQGDSAMYLCASSQGHRGYGYTFGSGTRLTVV.

The chain has TRBV9 and TRBJ2-2, with TRBD1 matching 10 bases. Germline loops: CDR1 SGDLS, CDR2 YYNGEE. This CDR3 comprises 15 residues. V dropped 3 bases and J dropped 7; count of bases not matched to a gene: 6. For the CDR3, the DNA is TGTGCCAGCAGCGCAACCGGGACAGGGGTCGGGGAGCTGTTTTTT. Translated: CASSATGTGVGELFF.

The chain joins TRBV28 to TRBJ2-7; TRBD1 aligns across 9 bases. The CDR3 has 16 residues. Germline CDR1 reads MDHEN; CDR2 reads SYDVKM. V trimming: 4 bases; J trimming: 1 base; junction bases outside the gene matches: 8. The CDR3 sequence: CASSSQRQGVSYEQYF. CDR3 DNA sequence: TGTGCCAGCAGTTCCCAGCGACAGGGGGTGTCCTACGAGCAGTACTTC.

The chain has TRBV7-8 and TRBJ2-5, with D possibly TRBD2 on 7 matching bases. The CDR3 runs 14 residues. V lost 2 bases and J lost 4, with 11 bases in between. Looked up from germline, CDR1 is SGHVS and CDR2 is FQNEAQ. The CDR3 sequence is CASSLQGGGETQYF. CDR3 coding DNA: TGTGCCAGCAGCTTACAGGGAGGGGGAGAGACCCAGTACTTC.

The chain links TRBV10-2 to TRBJ2-5; 9 nucleotides agree with TRBD1. The trim removed 2 bases at V and 0 bases at J, leaving 1 base unmatched. Germline V gene sequence: CDR1 WSHSY, CDR2 SAAADI. This CDR3 region has 15 residues. In DNA, the CDR3 is TGCGCCAGCAGTGAGAGGGACAGGGACCAAGAGACCCAGTACTTC. This gives the protein CASSERDRDQETQYF.

The chain recombines TRBV30 with TRBJ1-1; a weak D match, TRBD1 (5 bases). Trimming stripped 8 bases from V and 0 bases from J, with 7 bases between. In germline, CDR1 is GTSNPN, CDR2 SVGIG (reference sequence). This CDR3 has 11 amino acids. The CDR3, as DNA: TGTGCCGGAGGGGTGAACACTGAAGCTTTCTTT. Protein sequence: CAGGVNTEAFF.

On this clone itself: This probably arose from a read error, given a far larger clone one base away. Other nucleotide sequences in the sample specify the same CDR3. The V call is TRBV10-2, the J call TRBJ1-1; D is uncertain. The CDR3 runs 14 residues. The germline gives CDR1 WSHSY, CDR2 SAAADI. CDR3 sequence (DNA): TGCGCCAGCAGTGTCAACTACGTGAACACTGAAGCCTTCTTT. It translates to CASSVNYVNTEAFF.

This chain links TRBV19 with TRBJ2-1, with 7 bases that match TRBD2. CDR3 length: 13 amino acids. Per germline, CDR1 LNHDA and CDR2 SQIVND (reference sequence). The J segment lost 9 bases and the V segment lost 6 bases, leaving 8 bases of the junction unmatched. Written as DNA, the CDR3 is TGTGCCAGTAGGCGGGGAGGGGAAAGTGAGCAGTTCTTC. It is translated as CASRRGGESEQFF.

The CDR3 nucleotides are TGCGCCAGCAGCACCCGGTACGGAAACACTGAAGCTTTCTTT. Protein sequence: CASSTRYGNTEAFF. This chain uses TRBV5-1 with TRBJ1-1; D is ambiguous. The V end was cut by 4 bases, the J end by 2 bases, with 12 bases between. This CDR3 has 14 amino acids. The germline V gene has CDR1 SGHRS and CDR2 YFSETQ.

This chain links TRBV6-4 with TRBJ2-2; D is perhaps TRBD1 or TRBD2 (5 bases each). The CDR3 contains 16 residues. The V gene lost 0 bases and the J gene lost 2 bases, with 10 bases spanning the gap. The germline V gene encodes CDR1 MRHNA and CDR2 SNTAGT. CDR3 in amino acids: CASSDSRDGNTGELFF. The CDR3 bases are TGTGCCAGCAGTGACTCTCGGGACGGTAACACCGGGGAGCTGTTTTTT.

V is TRBV28 and J is TRBJ1-1, with 9 bases identical to TRBD1. Trimming cost V 9 bases and J 5 bases; bases outside gene matches: 4. Germline values: CDR1 MDHEN, CDR2 SYDVKM. This CDR3 has 12 residues. The CDR3 nucleotides read TGTGCCAGTCTGGACAGGGGTACTGAAGCTTTCTTT. Translated: CASLDRGTEAFF.

The V and J genes are TRBV7-2 and TRBJ2-7; 10 nucleotides align to TRBD1. CDR3 length equals 14 residues. Germline CDR1 and CDR2: SGHTA and FQGNSA. V gave up 1 base and J gave up 3 bases; unmatched junction bases: 0. The CDR3 DNA reads TGTGCCAGCAGCTTAGGGGACAGGGGCTACGAGCAGTACTTC. Its protein product is CASSLGDRGYEQYF.